The 4 T cell receptor beta chains presented below share a single source sample, sequenced in a study of blood T cell repertoires in COVID-19. Clones were sequenced by immunoSEQ multiplex PCR, and TCRdb holds only the in-frame ones, with some missing. The sample consists of approximately 180,000 clones, around 90% of them appearing once. The sequenced material came from peripheral blood. These receptors came from a man between 45 and 60 years old with acute or convalescent COVID-19.

The V gene is TRBV4-3, the J gene TRBJ2-3; possible D gene TRBD1, 6 bases. The V end was cut by 1 base, the J end by 10 bases, with 12 bases between. CDR3 length equals 13 residues. CDR1 is LGHNA and CDR2 is YSLEER in the germline V gene. The CDR3 DNA sequence: TGCGCCAGCAGCCAAGCGTCCAGGGGTCCGCAGTATTTT. Its protein is CASSQASRGPQYF.

The chain uses TRBV4-2 and TRBJ2-7, with 8 positions matching TRBD1. With V trimmed by 0 bases and J by 6 bases, 7 bases remained unmatched. The length of the CDR3 is 15 residues. Germline loops: CDR1 LGHNA, CDR2 YNFKEQ. The DNA for the CDR3 is TGTGCCAGCAGCCAAGATCCAGGGGGCGGTCCCGAGCAGTACTTC. This gives the protein CASSQDPGGGPEQYF.

This clone was recorded once. This rearrangement joins TRBV19 to TRBJ1-1, with TRBD1 as a possible D gene (6 bases). Germline V gene data show CDR1 as LNHDA and CDR2 as SQIVND (reference sequence). This CDR3 region has 17 residues. Trimming removed 1 base from V and 5 bases from J, with 20 bases in between. CDR3 in amino acids: CASSIAGPRGGRTEAFF. The CDR3 coding sequence is TGTGCCAGTAGTATAGCTGGCCCCAGGGGAGGGAGGACTGAAGCTTTCTTT.

This chain uses TRBV7-9 with TRBJ1-2; 12 positions agree with TRBD1. The CDR3 has 19 amino acids. V lost 3 bases, J lost 3 bases, and 14 bases stayed unmatched. Per germline, CDR1 SEHNR and CDR2 FQNEAQ (reference sequence). CDR3 residues: CASSLYPGQGAESDYGYTF. The CDR3, as DNA: TGTGCCAGCAGCTTGTATCCGGGACAGGGGGCCGAAAGCGACTATGGCTACACCTTC.